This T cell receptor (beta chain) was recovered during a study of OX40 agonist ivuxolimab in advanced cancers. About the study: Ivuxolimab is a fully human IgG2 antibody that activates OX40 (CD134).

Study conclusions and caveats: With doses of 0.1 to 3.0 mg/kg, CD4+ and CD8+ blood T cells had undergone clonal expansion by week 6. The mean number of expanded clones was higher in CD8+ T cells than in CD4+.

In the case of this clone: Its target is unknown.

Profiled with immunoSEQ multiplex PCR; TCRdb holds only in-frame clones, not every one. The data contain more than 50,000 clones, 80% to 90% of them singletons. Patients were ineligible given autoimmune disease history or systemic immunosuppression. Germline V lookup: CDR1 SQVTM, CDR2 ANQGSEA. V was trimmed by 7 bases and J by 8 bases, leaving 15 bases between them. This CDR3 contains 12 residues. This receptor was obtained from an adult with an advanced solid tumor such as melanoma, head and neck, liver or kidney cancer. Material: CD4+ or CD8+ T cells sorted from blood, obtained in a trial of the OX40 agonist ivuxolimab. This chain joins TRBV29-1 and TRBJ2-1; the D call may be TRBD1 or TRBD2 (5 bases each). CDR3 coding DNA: TGCAGCGCCCGTCGTGAGGGGTATGAGCAGTTCTTC. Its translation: CSARREGYEQFF.